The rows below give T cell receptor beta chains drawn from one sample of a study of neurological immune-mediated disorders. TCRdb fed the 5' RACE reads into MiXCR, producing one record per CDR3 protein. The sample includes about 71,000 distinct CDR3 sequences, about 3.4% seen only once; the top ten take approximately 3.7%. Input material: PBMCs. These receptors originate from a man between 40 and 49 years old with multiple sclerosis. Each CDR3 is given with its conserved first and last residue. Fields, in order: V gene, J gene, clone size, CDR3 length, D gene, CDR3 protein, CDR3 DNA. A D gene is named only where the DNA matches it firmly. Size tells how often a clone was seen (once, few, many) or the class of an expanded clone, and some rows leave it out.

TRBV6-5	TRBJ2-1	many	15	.	CASRGFLSYGDEQFF	TGTGCCAGCAGGGGATTCCTTAGCTATGGGGATGAGCAGTTCTTC
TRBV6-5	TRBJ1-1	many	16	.	CASSYGARRPYTEAFF	TGTGCCAGCAGTTACGGGGCGCGCAGGCCTTACACTGAAGCTTTCTTT
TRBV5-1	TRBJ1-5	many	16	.	CASSLEGGVGNQPQHF	TGCGCCAGCAGCTTGGAGGGAGGGGTTGGCAATCAGCCCCAGCATTTT
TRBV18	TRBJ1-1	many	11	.	CASSPNTEAFF	TGTGCCAGCTCACCGAACACTGAAGCTTTCTTT
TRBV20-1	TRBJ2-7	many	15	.	CSASPRGHPSYEQYF	TGCAGTGCTTCCCCCCGTGGACACCCTTCTTACGAGCAGTACTTC
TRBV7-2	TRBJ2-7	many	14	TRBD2	CASNSGTSATGQYF	TGTGCCAGCAATTCCGGGACTAGCGCCACTGGGCAGTACTTC
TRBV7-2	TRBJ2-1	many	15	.	CASSLRWGDYNEQFF	TGTGCCAGCAGCTTAAGGTGGGGGGACTACAATGAGCAGTTCTTC
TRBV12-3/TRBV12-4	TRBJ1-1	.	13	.	CASSFVGTPEAFF	TGTGCCAGCAGTTTTGTGGGGACGCCTGAAGCTTTCTTT
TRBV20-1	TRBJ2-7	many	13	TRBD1	CSAPRTGGGEQYF	TGCAGTGCTCCCCGGACAGGGGGGGGCGAGCAGTACTTC
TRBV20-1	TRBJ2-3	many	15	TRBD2	CSASQLAKSTDTQYF	TGCAGTGCTAGCCAACTAGCGAAAAGCACAGATACGCAGTATTTT
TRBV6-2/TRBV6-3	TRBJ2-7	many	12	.	CASNDRSYGQYF	TGTGCCAGCAATGATAGGAGCTATGGGCAGTACTTC
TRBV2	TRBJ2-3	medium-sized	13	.	CASRGDNTDTQYF	TGTGCCAGCAGGGGGGATAACACAGATACGCAGTATTTT
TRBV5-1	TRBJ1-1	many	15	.	CASSLSTPLNTEAFF	TGCGCCAGCAGCTTGTCGACTCCCCTCAACACTGAAGCTTTCTTT
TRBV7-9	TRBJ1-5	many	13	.	CASSPSTNQPQHF	TGTGCCAGCAGCCCTTCGACGAATCAGCCCCAGCATTTT
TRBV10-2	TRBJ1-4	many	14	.	CASSERPANEKLFF	TGCGCCAGCAGTGAAAGACCCGCAAATGAAAAACTGTTTTTT
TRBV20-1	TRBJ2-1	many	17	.	CSARDSNTGGFFGEQFF	TGCAGTGCTAGAGATTCAAACACGGGCGGATTTTTCGGTGAGCAGTTCTTC
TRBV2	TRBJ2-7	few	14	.	CASSEGLTPHEQYF	TGTGCCAGCAGTGAAGGGCTGACACCCCACGAGCAGTACTTC
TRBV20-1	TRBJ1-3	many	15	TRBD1	CSAFGQGRSGNTIYF	TGCAGTGCTTTTGGACAGGGTCGGTCTGGAAACACCATATATTTT
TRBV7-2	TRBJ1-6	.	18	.	CASSLVAGSPTYNSPLHF	TGTGCCAGCAGCTTAGTGGCGGGTAGTCCTACGTATAATTCACCCCTCCACTTT
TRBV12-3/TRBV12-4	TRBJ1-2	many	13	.	CASSPGRGYGYTF	TGTGCCAGCAGCCCTGGGAGGGGATATGGCTACACCTTC
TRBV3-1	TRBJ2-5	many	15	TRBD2	CASSTPSGTQETQYF	TGTGCCAGCAGCACACCTAGCGGGACCCAAGAGACCCAGTACTTC
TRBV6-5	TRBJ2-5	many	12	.	CASSADQETQYF	TGTGCCAGCAGCGCGGACCAAGAGACCCAGTACTTC
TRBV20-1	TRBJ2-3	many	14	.	CSAQAGGVTDTQYF	TGCAGTGCCCAAGCCGGGGGCGTCACAGATACGCAGTATTTT
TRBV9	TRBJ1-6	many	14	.	CASSPEGVNSPLHF	TGTGCCAGCAGCCCAGAGGGGGTCAATTCACCCCTCCACTTT
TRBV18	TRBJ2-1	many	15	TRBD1	CASSRGTGIYNEQFF	TGTGCCAGCTCCCGCGGGACAGGGATATACAATGAGCAGTTCTTC
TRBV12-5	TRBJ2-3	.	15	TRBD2	CASGIKRGRTDTQYF	TGTGCTAGTGGTATAAAGCGGGGGAGAACAGATACACAGTATTTT
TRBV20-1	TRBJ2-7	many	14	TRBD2	CSAEIAGGRDEQYF	TGCAGTGCAGAGATAGCGGGGGGGCGGGACGAGCAGTACTTC
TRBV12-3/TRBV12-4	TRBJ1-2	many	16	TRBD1	CASRVTQTGEDYGYTF	TGTGCCAGCAGAGTGACCCAGACAGGGGAGGACTATGGCTACACCTTC
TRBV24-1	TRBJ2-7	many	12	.	CATSEGSYEQYF	TGTGCCACCTCAGAGGGGAGCTACGAGCAGTACTTC
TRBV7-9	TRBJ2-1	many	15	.	CASSLVGGIYNEQFF	TGTGCCAGCAGCTTAGTGGGCGGGATATACAATGAGCAGTTCTTC
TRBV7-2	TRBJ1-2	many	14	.	CASSLVGAVYGYTF	TGTGCCAGCAGCTTAGTAGGGGCCGTCTATGGCTACACCTTC
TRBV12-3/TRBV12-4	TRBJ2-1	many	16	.	CASSQSIMSGDNEQFF	TGTGCCAGCAGTCAAAGTATCATGAGTGGGGACAATGAGCAGTTCTTC
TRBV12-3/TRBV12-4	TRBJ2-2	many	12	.	CASSWGTGELFF	TGTGCCAGCAGTTGGGGCACCGGGGAGCTGTTTTTT
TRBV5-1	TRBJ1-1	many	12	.	CASSLEAGEAFF	TGCGCCAGCAGCTTAGAAGCGGGTGAAGCTTTCTTT
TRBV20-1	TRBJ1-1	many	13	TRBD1	CSARTGGVTEAFF	TGCAGTGCTCGGACAGGGGGCGTCACTGAAGCTTTCTTT
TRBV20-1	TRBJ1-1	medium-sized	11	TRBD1	CSAAWDREAFF	TGCAGTGCTGCCTGGGACAGGGAAGCTTTCTTT
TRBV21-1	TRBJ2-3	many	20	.	CASSKGGRQARNQHTDTQYF	TGTGCCAGCAGCAAAGGAGGCAGACAGGCGAGGAACCAACATACAGATACGCAGTATTTT
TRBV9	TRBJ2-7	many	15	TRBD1	CASSAATGESDEQYF	TGTGCCAGCAGCGCGGCAACAGGGGAATCAGACGAGCAGTACTTC
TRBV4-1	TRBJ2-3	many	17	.	CASSQDRPLGSTDTQYF	TGCGCCAGCAGCCAAGATAGACCCCTCGGGAGCACAGATACGCAGTATTTT
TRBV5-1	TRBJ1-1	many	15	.	CASSLAGTMNTEAFF	TGCGCCAGCAGCCTCGCCGGGACAATGAACACTGAAGCTTTCTTT
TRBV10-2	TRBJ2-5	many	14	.	CASSGWQARETQYF	TGCGCCAGCAGTGGTTGGCAGGCAAGAGAGACCCAGTACTTC
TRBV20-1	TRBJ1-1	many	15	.	CSAPDSIGRDTEAFF	TGCAGTGCCCCGGACAGCATTGGGCGGGACACTGAAGCTTTCTTT
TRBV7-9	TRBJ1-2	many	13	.	CASSLRGGYGYTF	TGTGCCAGCAGCTTACGAGGGGGCTATGGCTACACCTTC
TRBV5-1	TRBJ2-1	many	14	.	CASSLAGEYNEQFF	TGCGCCAGCAGCTTGGCGGGGGAATACAATGAGCAGTTCTTC